This TCR beta chain originates from a study of cytomegalovirus exposure and HLA in healthy donors (dated by TCRdb to about 2017). Context from the whole study: An earlier analysis of 550 to 700 of the donors reported approximately 300 Gb of sequence data and 100 million to 130 million unique TCR beta sequences from about 180 million T cells. Across approximately 400 genotyped donors of the cohort, an average of approximately 240,000 unique TCR beta nucleotide sequences per donor were sequenced, and 15% to 20% of those sequences were non-productive. Both class I and class II loci were covered by HLA typing, at four-digit resolution. Donor age, sex, ethnicity and CMV serostatus were compiled alongside the repertoire data. An earlier analysis of 587 of the donors used high-throughput TCR beta sequencing to judge whether each TCR beta V gene segment behaved as functional or pseudogenic. In the later analysis, no new phenotypic data were used to find candidate immune exposures; instead, reliance was placed on TCR beta sequences and their occurrence across donors. The genetic ancestry cluster associated with self-reported Caucasian donors included over 65% of the roughly 390 genotyped donors. Five DR-DQ haplotypes were handled as single units for association and clustering, since linkage in the cohort was strong. The study aimed to test whether cataloging public T cell receptors could reveal signatures of past pathogen exposure. A later analysis re-analyzed previously published TCR beta repertoires from about 730 donors and added high-resolution HLA genotyping to study TCR occurrence patterns. The study combined high-throughput TCR immunosequencing, statistical association of individual TCRs with disease status, and machine learning to predict cytomegalovirus infection status. Every discovery cohort repertoire had been produced on one sequencing platform. Typing coverage varied by locus: roughly 620-640 donors for A, B, C, DRB1 and DQB1; under 550 for DQA1; around 610 for DPA1; roughly 470 for DPB1. In a later genetic analysis, genome-wide SNP genotypes for about three fifths of the 666 donors were used, and that subset was treated as a discovery cohort. An early release covering around 630 HLA-typed donors comprised about 310 gigabases of sequencing data and approximately 80 million unique TCR sequences. Besides the first cohort of roughly 640 subjects, a separate validation cohort made up of roughly 120 different subjects was used. The study used immunosequencing to profile the T cell repertoires of about 670 subjects and linked those repertoires to cytomegalovirus serostatus.

Inclusive of the bounding cysteine and phenylalanine, the CDR3 is 14 residues long. Only the CDR3 part of the read is kept: 42 bases, read in frame from the first base. V gives up 5 bases and J gives up 3 bases, and the segment between their germline ends measures 15 bases. CDR1 is given as GTSNPN and CDR2 as SVGIG, both from the germline V gene (reference sequence). Findings and caveats that apply to the study as a whole: In a later analysis, TCR association rates were found to vary across HLA loci, with the most associated TCRs seen for DRB1 alleles and the fewest for HLA-C alleles. The study gave a list of under 200 TCR beta chains associated with cytomegalovirus. About 15 rarely observed V segments, including chromosome 9 orphons, were excluded from the earlier analysis of some 590 of the donors because counts were too low. For the cohort, immune exposure information was limited to CMV serostatus. This cohort had only TCR beta chains sequenced, and the lack of alpha or paired-chain data limited which features could be detected. Most TCR sequences were seen in very few donors, while some public TCRs were found in many individuals. In a later analysis, most CMV-associated TCR beta chains were found to appear HLA-restricted, with HLA associations seemingly driven largely by CMV exposure. Sequencing depth was assumed to be roughly uniform across donors in the presence/absence analyses, though that assumption may not hold. Specific HLA alleles were associated with roughly 16,000 TCR beta sequences at a false discovery rate of 0.05 in a later analysis. A later analysis reported that several top co-occurrence clusters appeared linked to parvovirus B19, influenza, CMV and Epstein-Barr virus. Because some donors lacked HLA typing at each locus, the association tests relied only on the typed subset. In an earlier analysis of a few hundred of the donors, most TCR beta V segments were observed in productive rearrangements about 87% or about 30% of the time, broadly matching IMGT annotations. Correlated functional status among segregating V segments might reflect linkage disequilibrium, but an unknown experimental factor could not be ruled out. Strong co-occurrence of HLA alleles, especially DR and DQ, made assigning TCR associations to individual alleles difficult. In a later genetic analysis, a missense DCLRE1C variant was associated with V-gene and J-gene trimming of TCR beta chains, and the association was replicated in an independent cohort. According to a later genetic analysis, donors in an Asian-associated ancestry cluster had fewer N-insertions in productive TCRs than the approximately 630-donor mean. A cluster of highly shared sequence variants was judged likely to be a technical artifact of the sequencing pipeline. In both the original and validation cohorts, the classifier was reported to diagnose cytomegalovirus status with high specificity and sensitivity. The 87-base-pair reads could not distinguish some IMGT-functional V segments, including TRBV6-2 and TRBV6-3, so those segments were excluded. A further reported finding was that TCR beta sequences accurately predicted the HLA-A and HLA-B alleles for most subjects in the first cohort. Compared with equally common non-associated chains, HLA-associated TCR beta chains in a later analysis were more clonally expanded and had lower generation probabilities. Three of the identified cytomegalovirus-associated TCR beta chains were confirmed in vitro to be specific for cytomegalovirus antigens. The authors suggested that the approach could potentially be generalized to other disease states and immunological phenotypes.

On this clone: Its cognate antigen has yet to be identified. No qualities accompany the bases; no much larger clone lies one base away.

The cohort consisted of approximately 670 healthy bone marrow donors. Cohort members were all nominally healthy when sampled, although unrecorded immune exposures were likely present. The donor was CMV seronegative and belonged to the group of 320 or so seronegative cohort members. A peripheral blood sample was collected from each donor, and TCR beta sequencing was performed on peripheral blood mononuclear cells. The Qiagen DNeasy Blood Extraction Kit was used to extract genomic DNA from the blood cell samples. The method was the immunoSEQ multiplex PCR assay. A mixture of 60 forward primers for TCR Vbeta segments and 13 reverse primers for TCR Jbeta segments was used in the multiplex PCR. The CDR3 region of rearranged TCR beta genes was amplified from genomic DNA by a multiplex PCR assay. Amplified TCR beta libraries were sequenced as 87-base-pair reads on the Illumina HiSeq System. The authors' pipeline ran thus. A later analysis counted about 80 million unique TCR beta chains across the 550 to 750 repertoires, and around 9.9 million of these chains were shared by at least two donors. A nearest-neighbor algorithm error-corrected the raw reads and collapsed the reads into unique sequences, merging closely related sequences to remove PCR and sequencing errors. Alignment of CDR3 sequences to IMGT reference sequences was used to assign V, D and J gene segments. For a sequence to be retained, at least a six-nucleotide match to both a V gene segment and a J gene segment was required. Rearrangements were classified as productive when the CDR3 lacked stop codons and remained in frame with V and J, and all other rearrangements were classified as non-productive. CDR3 was defined by IMGT convention, running from the second conserved V-encoded cysteine to the conserved J-encoded phenylalanine. In an earlier analysis of more than 550 of the donors, sequences lacking an unambiguous match to a single V gene segment were excluded. An earlier analysis of just under 600 of the donors called V segments functional above 56.7% productive rearrangements and segregating when the between-donor standard deviation exceeded 5%. A statistical classification framework was built for diagnosing cytomegalovirus status from the catalog of TCR beta chain sequences. A later analysis assigned V and J genes by comparing TCR nucleotide sequences with IMGT/GENE-DB human TR gene sequences. In a later analysis, CDR3 sequences and most-parsimonious VDJ recombination scenarios were assigned using the TCRdist pipeline. In a later analysis, each TCR beta chain was defined by its CDR3 amino acid sequence together with its V-gene family, and reads lacking a unique V-gene family were excluded. A later analysis removed 500 to 600 highly shared, low-generation-probability nucleotide sequences to deal with suspected cross-contamination and a sequencing artifact. A later analysis calculated a clonal expansion index for each public chain from normalized within-repertoire ranks of inferred template counts. In a later analysis, generation probabilities were computed with a VDJ recombination model fitted to out-of-frame rearrangements, and the resulting probabilities were checked against IGoR. Hypergeometric tests were used in a later analysis to score TCR-TCR, TCR-HLA and TCR-CMV co-occurrence, with a repertoire-size bias correction applied to the TCR pairs. To estimate false discovery rates, a later analysis permuted the HLA or CMV assignments 20 times. A later analysis grouped co-occurring TCRs with DBSCAN, adding TCRdist sequence similarity when clustering within HLA-allele-positive subsets. Co-occurrence clustering excluded repertoires with fewer than 30,000 or more than 120,000 public chains, plus five with anomalous nucleotide sharing. Held by TCRdb, this immuneACCESS table contains in-frame sequences only and omits some clones. Under half of the omission traces to an unresolved V gene where checked; the cause of the rest is unknown. The DNA gave D and trimming, while V, J and clone size come from that table. This sample has approximately 150,000 clones in its table, and 65% to 85% of those were observed once. The ten largest clones take up around 3.7% of the sample.

Sequencing input: PBMCs. This receptor chain uses TRBV30 and TRBJ2-3; the D gene is possibly TRBD1, with 5 bases matching. The source is a male donor in good health and CMV-seronegative. The DNA sequence is given as TGTGCCTGGTCTTTGGGGCGAACGACAGATACGCAGTATTTT. It codes for CAWSLGRTTDTQYF.